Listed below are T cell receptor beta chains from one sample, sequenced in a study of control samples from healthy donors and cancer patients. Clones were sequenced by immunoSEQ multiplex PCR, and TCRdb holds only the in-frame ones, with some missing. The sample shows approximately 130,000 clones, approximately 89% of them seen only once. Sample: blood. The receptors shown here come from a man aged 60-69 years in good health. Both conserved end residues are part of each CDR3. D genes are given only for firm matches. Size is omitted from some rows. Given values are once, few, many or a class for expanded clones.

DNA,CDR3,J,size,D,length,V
TGTGCCAGCAGCCTTGGACAGAAGTTCCAAGAGACCCAGTACTTC,CASSLGQKFQETQYF,TRBJ2-5,once,-,15,TRBV5-6
TGTGCCAGCAGCCATACCGGGACAGTTAATTCACCCCTCCACTTT,CASSHTGTVNSPLHF,TRBJ1-6,-,TRBD1,15,TRBV3-1/TRBV3-2
TGTGCCAGCAGCCAGACCGGGACAGGGGGGCAGTACTTC,CASSQTGTGGQYF,TRBJ2-7,-,TRBD1,13,TRBV6-5
TGCAGTGCTAGTGTGCCCTGGCAGGGATCCTACGAGCAGTACTTC,CSASVPWQGSYEQYF,TRBJ2-7,-,-,15,TRBV20-1
TGTGCCAGCAGCTTAACACAGGGGTTTACCACCGGGGAGCTGTTTTTT,CASSLTQGFTTGELFF,TRBJ2-2,-,TRBD1,16,TRBV7-3
TGTGCCAGCAGCTTAGAACAGGGGTCCTATGGCTACACCTTC,CASSLEQGSYGYTF,TRBJ1-2,-,TRBD1,14,TRBV7-9
TGTGCCAGCAGCGCCCAAGGGATCACAGATACGCAGTATTTT,CASSAQGITDTQYF,TRBJ2-3,-,-,14,TRBV7-3
TGTGCCACCAGTGAGGCAAGTCAAGAGACCCAGTACTTC,CATSEASQETQYF,TRBJ2-5,-,-,13,TRBV24-1
TGTGCCAGCAGCCCCGGGGACAGGGTGGGTTCACCCCTCCACTTT,CASSPGDRVGSPLHF,TRBJ1-6,-,TRBD1,15,TRBV3-1/TRBV3-2
TGCGCCAGCAGCCAAGATTCTTTCTACAGTTCCGATACGCAGTATTTT,CASSQDSFYSSDTQYF,TRBJ2-3,-,-,16,TRBV4-3
TGCGCCAGCAGCTTGGACGGACAGGGTAATGAGCAGTTCTTC,CASSLDGQGNEQFF,TRBJ2-1,-,TRBD1,14,TRBV5-1
TGCGCCAGCAGTGAAGACCCTTACTCTGGAAACACCATATATTTT,CASSEDPYSGNTIYF,TRBJ1-3,-,-,15,TRBV10-1
TGTGCCAGCTCACCTTGGACTAGCGGGGGATACAATGAGCAGTTCTTC,CASSPWTSGGYNEQFF,TRBJ2-1,few,TRBD2,16,TRBV18
TGTGCCAGTAGTATATTGGGAGGGGGCGGCAATCAGCCCCAGCATTTT,CASSILGGGGNQPQHF,TRBJ1-5,-,TRBD1,16,TRBV19
TGTGCCAGCTCAGGGCCAGGGATCAATGAGCAGTTCTTC,CASSGPGINEQFF,TRBJ2-1,-,-,13,TRBV18
TGTGCCAGCTCACCAGCCCCTGTCTCGTACGAGCAGTACTTC,CASSPAPVSYEQYF,TRBJ2-7,-,-,14,TRBV18
TGTGCCAGCAGCTACCGGACAGGGGGCAGTGTGAACTATGGCTACACCTTC,CASSYRTGGSVNYGYTF,TRBJ1-2,-,TRBD1,17,TRBV7-8
TGTGCCAGCAGCGCCGCCGGTAACGAGCAGTACTTC,CASSAAGNEQYF,TRBJ2-7,once,-,12,TRBV4-2
TGTGCCAGCAGCGAAAAGGGTTTAAGCGACGAAAAACTGTTTTTT,CASSEKGLSDEKLFF,TRBJ1-4,-,-,15,TRBV9
TGTGCCAGCAGCTTCTCGGGAGTTAATCAGCCCCAGCATTTT,CASSFSGVNQPQHF,TRBJ1-5,-,-,14,TRBV5-4
TGCAGTGCCGACAGCTACGAGCAGTACTTC,CSADSYEQYF,TRBJ2-7,-,-,10,TRBV20-1
TGTGCCAGCAGTTTACAAGGAAAACTGTTTTTT,CASSLQGKLFF,TRBJ1-4,-,-,11,TRBV12-3/TRBV12-4
TGTGCCAGCAGCTTCGTCTTGGGGGGAGGCAATCAGCCCCAGCATTTT,CASSFVLGGGNQPQHF,TRBJ1-5,-,-,16,TRBV28
TGCGCCAGCAGCTTGGCTGGACAGCAACAAGAGACCCAGTACTTC,CASSLAGQQQETQYF,TRBJ2-5,-,-,15,TRBV5-1
TGTGCCAGTAGAACCGGGACAGGGGCCAGGACTGAAGCTTTCTTT,CASRTGTGARTEAFF,TRBJ1-1,-,TRBD1,15,TRBV19
TGTGCCAGCAGCTTAACAAACACCGGGGAGCTGTTTTTT,CASSLTNTGELFF,TRBJ2-2,-,-,13,TRBV7-3
TGTGCCAGCAGCCCCGAACAGGGTTGGGAGACTAACTATGGCTACACCTTC,CASSPEQGWETNYGYTF,TRBJ1-2,-,-,17,TRBV11-2
TGTGCCAGCAGCCCTACACGGACAGGCTACAATGAGCAGTTCTTC,CASSPTRTGYNEQFF,TRBJ2-1,-,TRBD1,15,TRBV5-5
TGTGCCAGCAGTTTGGGAGTCACGACCGGAGAGCAGTACTTC,CASSLGVTTGEQYF,TRBJ2-7,-,-,14,TRBV28
TGTGCCAGCAGTGAAGGGCAACAGGGGCGGGGCTACACCTTC,CASSEGQQGRGYTF,TRBJ1-2,-,TRBD1,14,TRBV2
TGTGCCAGCAGTGTAGGACAAGGACCTAATTCACCCCTCCACTTT,CASSVGQGPNSPLHF,TRBJ1-6,-,-,15,TRBV2
TGTGCCAGTAGCGAGATAACGGGGCCCTACGAGCAGTACTTC,CASSEITGPYEQYF,TRBJ2-7,once,-,14,TRBV19
TGTGCCAGCAGTTCCTCCCCCGGGACGCTTAACACCGGGGAGCTGTTTTTT,CASSSSPGTLNTGELFF,TRBJ2-2,-,-,17,TRBV28
TGTGCCAGCAGTACGGGAGCGGCGGCCGAGCAGTACTTC,CASSTGAAAEQYF,TRBJ2-7,-,-,13,TRBV6-5
TGTGCCACCAGCATCGGACAACCTAATCAGCCCCAGCATTTT,CATSIGQPNQPQHF,TRBJ1-5,-,-,14,TRBV15
TGTGCCAGCAGCCAAGAAGGCGAGGTACGCGAGACCCAGTACTTC,CASSQEGEVRETQYF,TRBJ2-5,once,-,15,TRBV3-1/TRBV3-2
TGCGCCAGCAGCTTGGAGTTGGGTATGGCCGGGGAGCTGTTTTTT,CASSLELGMAGELFF,TRBJ2-2,-,-,15,TRBV5-1
TGTGCCAGTTCTAGCGCTCCGAACACCGGGGAGCTGTTTTTT,CASSSAPNTGELFF,TRBJ2-2,-,-,14,TRBV19
TGTGCCACCAGTGACTTAGGGAGAGGCAGTTCCACAGATACGCAGTATTTT,CATSDLGRGSSTDTQYF,TRBJ2-3,-,-,17,TRBV24-1
TGCGCCAGCAGCCAATCGAGCGGGGGGGCCTTAGCCTACGAGCAGTACTTC,CASSQSSGGALAYEQYF,TRBJ2-7,-,TRBD2,17,TRBV4-3
TGTGCCAGCTCACCTCGACTAGCGGGGAGTCTCACAGATACGCAGTATTTT,CASSPRLAGSLTDTQYF,TRBJ2-3,-,TRBD2,17,TRBV18
TGTGCCAGCAGCTTAACAGGGACCTATGGCTACACCTTC,CASSLTGTYGYTF,TRBJ1-2,-,-,13,TRBV7-9
TGTGCCAGCAGTTTACAGGGTTCCCCTGGAAACACCATATATTTT,CASSLQGSPGNTIYF,TRBJ1-3,-,-,15,TRBV6-5
TGTGCCAGCAGCTTAGACAGGATGGAGCCCCAGCATTTT,CASSLDRMEPQHF,TRBJ1-5,-,-,13,TRBV7-2
TGTGCCAGCAGCTTATTAGGCGAACCTGAAGCTTTCTTT,CASSLLGEPEAFF,TRBJ1-1,-,-,13,TRBV7-2
TGTGCCACCAGCACCCCACCCAGGCTGTACGAGCAGTACTTC,CATSTPPRLYEQYF,TRBJ2-7,-,-,14,TRBV15
TGCAGTGCTAGAGATGTGCAGGAGCAGTTCTTC,CSARDVQEQFF,TRBJ2-1,-,-,11,TRBV20-1
TGTGCCAGCTCATCTTATGCCAACGAGCAGTACTTC,CASSSYANEQYF,TRBJ2-7,-,-,12,TRBV18
TGTGCCAGTAGTACGCCCCTTGGGAATGGCTACACCTTC,CASSTPLGNGYTF,TRBJ1-2,-,-,13,TRBV19
TGTGCCAGTAGTCCGGCCGCACCACCCCAGCATTTT,CASSPAAPPQHF,TRBJ1-5,-,-,12,TRBV19
TGCAGCGTTGTGAGTAGGGGGGTAGGCACTGAAGCTTTCTTT,CSVVSRGVGTEAFF,TRBJ1-1,-,-,14,TRBV29-1
TGTGCCAGCTCGCCGTGGATAGGGATGTACAATGAGCAGTTCTTC,CASSPWIGMYNEQFF,TRBJ2-1,-,-,15,TRBV18
TGTGCCATCAGTCCCGGCGACGGTAGCAATCAGCCCCAGCATTTT,CAISPGDGSNQPQHF,TRBJ1-5,-,-,15,TRBV10-3
TGTGCCTGGAGTGTACACAGGGTTAGGGATGGTGAGCAGTTCTTC,CAWSVHRVRDGEQFF,TRBJ2-1,-,-,15,TRBV30